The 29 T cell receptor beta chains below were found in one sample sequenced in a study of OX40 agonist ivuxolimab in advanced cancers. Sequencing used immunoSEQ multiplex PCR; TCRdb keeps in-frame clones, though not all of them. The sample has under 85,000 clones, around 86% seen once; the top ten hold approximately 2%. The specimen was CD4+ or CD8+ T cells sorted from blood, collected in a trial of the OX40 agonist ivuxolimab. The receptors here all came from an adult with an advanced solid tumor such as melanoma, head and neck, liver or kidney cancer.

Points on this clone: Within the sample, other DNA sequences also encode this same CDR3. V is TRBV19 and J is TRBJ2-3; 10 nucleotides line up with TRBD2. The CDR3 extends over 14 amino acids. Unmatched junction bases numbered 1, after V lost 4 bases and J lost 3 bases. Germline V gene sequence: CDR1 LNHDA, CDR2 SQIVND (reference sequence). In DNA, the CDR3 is TGTGCCAGTAGTACTAGCGGGGGTACAGATACGCAGTATTTT. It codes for CASSTSGGTDTQYF.

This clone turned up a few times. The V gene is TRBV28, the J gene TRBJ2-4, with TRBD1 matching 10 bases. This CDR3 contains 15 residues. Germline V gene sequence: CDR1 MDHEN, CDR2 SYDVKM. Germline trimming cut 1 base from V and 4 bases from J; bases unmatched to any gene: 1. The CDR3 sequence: CASSLSGQGKNIQYF. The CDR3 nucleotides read TGTGCCAGCAGTTTATCGGGACAGGGGAAAAACATTCAGTACTTC. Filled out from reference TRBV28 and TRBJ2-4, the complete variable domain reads DVKVTQSSRYLVKRTGEKVFLECVQDMDHENMFWYRQDPGLGLRLIYFSYDVKMKEKGDIPEGYSVSREKKERFSLILESASTNQTSMYLCASSLSGQGKNIQYFGAGTRLSVL.

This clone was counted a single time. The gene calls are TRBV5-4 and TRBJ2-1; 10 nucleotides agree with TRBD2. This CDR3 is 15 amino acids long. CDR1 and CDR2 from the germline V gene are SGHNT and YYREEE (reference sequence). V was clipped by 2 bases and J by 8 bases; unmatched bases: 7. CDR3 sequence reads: CASSFQLAGIYEQFF. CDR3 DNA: TGTGCCAGCAGCTTTCAACTAGCGGGGATCTATGAGCAGTTCTTC.

DNA for the CDR3: TGTGCCAGCAGTCGTCCGGGACTAGCAGACAATGAGCAGTTCTTC. Its translation: CASSRPGLADNEQFF. This sequence joins TRBV28 and TRBJ2-1; 9 positions match TRBD2. CDR3 length: 15 residues. V trimming: 5 bases; J trimming: 5 bases; junction bases outside the gene matches: 7. CDR1 MDHEN and CDR2 SYDVKM come from the germline V gene.

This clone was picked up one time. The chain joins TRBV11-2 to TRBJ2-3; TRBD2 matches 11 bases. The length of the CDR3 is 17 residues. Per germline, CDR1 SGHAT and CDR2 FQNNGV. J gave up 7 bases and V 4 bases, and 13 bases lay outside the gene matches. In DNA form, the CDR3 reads TGTGCCAGCAGCTCCCCCGGTACTAGCGGGAGTAGGAATACGCAGTATTTT. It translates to CASSSPGTSGSRNTQYF.

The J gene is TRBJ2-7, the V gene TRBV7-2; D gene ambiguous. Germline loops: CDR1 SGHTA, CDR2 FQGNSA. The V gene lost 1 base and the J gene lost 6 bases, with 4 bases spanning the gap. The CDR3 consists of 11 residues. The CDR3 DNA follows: TGTGCCAGCAGCTTAGATAGCGAGCAGTACTTC. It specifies CASSLDSEQYF.

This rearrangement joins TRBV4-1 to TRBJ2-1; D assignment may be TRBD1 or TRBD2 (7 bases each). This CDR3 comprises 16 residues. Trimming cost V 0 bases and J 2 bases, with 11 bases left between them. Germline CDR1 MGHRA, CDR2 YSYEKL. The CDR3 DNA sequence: TGCGCCAGCAGCCAAGAGGGAGGGGGCCCCTACAATGAGCAGTTCTTC. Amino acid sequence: CASSQEGGGPYNEQFF.

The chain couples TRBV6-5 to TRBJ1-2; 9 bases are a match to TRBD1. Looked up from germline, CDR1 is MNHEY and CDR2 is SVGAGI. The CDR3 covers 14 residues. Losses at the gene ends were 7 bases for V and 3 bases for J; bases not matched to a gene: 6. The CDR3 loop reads CASTPGQGDYGYTF. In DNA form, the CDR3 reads TGTGCCAGCACCCCGGGACAGGGAGACTATGGCTACACCTTC.

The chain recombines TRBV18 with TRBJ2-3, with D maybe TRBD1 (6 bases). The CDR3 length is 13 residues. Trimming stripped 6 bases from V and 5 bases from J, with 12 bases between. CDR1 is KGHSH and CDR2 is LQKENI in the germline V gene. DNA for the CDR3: TGTGCCAGCTCGACAGGACCTCAAGATACGCAGTATTTT. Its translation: CASSTGPQDTQYF.

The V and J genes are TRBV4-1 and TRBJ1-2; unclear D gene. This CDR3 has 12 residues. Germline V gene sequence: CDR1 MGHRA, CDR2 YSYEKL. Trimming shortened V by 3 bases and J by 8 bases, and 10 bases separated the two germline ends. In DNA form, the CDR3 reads TGCGCCAGCAGCCACCCTATAAGGGGCTACACCTTC. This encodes CASSHPIRGYTF.

CDR3 nucleotide sequence: TGTGCCATCAGTGCCAGGGGGCACGATGAAAAACTGTTTTTT. As protein: CAISARGHDEKLFF. The chain is built from TRBV10-3 and TRBJ1-4; 8 bases are shared with TRBD1. Germline trimming cut 4 bases from V and 6 bases from J; bases unmatched to any gene: 4. From germline, CDR1 is ENHRY and CDR2 SYGVKD. The CDR3 has 14 amino acids.

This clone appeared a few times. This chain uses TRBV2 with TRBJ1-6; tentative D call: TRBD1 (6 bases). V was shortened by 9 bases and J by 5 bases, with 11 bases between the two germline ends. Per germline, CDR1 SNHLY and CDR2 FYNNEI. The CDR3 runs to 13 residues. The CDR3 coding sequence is TGTGCCAGTACGACAGGCCATAATTCACCCCTCCACTTT. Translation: CASTTGHNSPLHF.

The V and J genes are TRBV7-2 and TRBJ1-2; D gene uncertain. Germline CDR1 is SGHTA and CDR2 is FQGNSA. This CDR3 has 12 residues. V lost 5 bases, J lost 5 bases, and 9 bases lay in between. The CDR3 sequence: CASSTRLYGYTF. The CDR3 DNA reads TGTGCCAGCAGCACCCGGTTGTATGGCTACACCTTC. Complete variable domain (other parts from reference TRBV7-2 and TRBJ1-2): GAGVSQSPSNKVTEKGKDVELRCDPISGHTALYWYRQSLGQGLEFLIYFQGNSAPDKSGLPSDRFSAERTGGSVSTLTIQRTQQEDSAVYLCASSTRLYGYTFGSGTRLTVV.

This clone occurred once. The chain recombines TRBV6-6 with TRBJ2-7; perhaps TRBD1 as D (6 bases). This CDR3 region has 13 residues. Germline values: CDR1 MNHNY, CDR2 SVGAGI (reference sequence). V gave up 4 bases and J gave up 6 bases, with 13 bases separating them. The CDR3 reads CASSFDRTGEQYF. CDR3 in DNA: TGTGCCAGCAGTTTCGACAGGACGGGCGAGCAGTACTTC.

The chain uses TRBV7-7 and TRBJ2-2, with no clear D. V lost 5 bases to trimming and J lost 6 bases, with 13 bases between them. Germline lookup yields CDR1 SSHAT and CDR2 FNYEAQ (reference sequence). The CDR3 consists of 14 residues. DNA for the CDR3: TGTGCCAGCAGCCTCCGGCACGCCGCCGGGGAGCTGTTTTTT. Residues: CASSLRHAAGELFF.

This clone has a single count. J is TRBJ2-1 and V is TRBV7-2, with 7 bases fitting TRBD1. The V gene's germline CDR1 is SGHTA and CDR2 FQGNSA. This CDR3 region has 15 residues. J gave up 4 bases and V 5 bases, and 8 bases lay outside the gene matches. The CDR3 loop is CASSARDRIYNEQFF. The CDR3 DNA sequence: TGTGCCAGCAGCGCCCGGGACAGAATATACAATGAGCAGTTCTTC. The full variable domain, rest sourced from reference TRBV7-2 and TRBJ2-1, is GAGVSQSPSNKVTEKGKDVELRCDPISGHTALYWYRQSLGQGLEFLIYFQGNSAPDKSGLPSDRFSAERTGGSVSTLTIQRTQQEDSAVYLCASSARDRIYNEQFFGPGTRLTVL.

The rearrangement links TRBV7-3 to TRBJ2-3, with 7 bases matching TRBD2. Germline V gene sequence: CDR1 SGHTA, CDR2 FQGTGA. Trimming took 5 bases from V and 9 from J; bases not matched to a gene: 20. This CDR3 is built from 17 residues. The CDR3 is CASSLLGGSAPTETQYF. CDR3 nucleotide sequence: TGTGCCAGCAGCCTCCTCGGCGGGAGCGCCCCCACGGAGACGCAGTATTTT.

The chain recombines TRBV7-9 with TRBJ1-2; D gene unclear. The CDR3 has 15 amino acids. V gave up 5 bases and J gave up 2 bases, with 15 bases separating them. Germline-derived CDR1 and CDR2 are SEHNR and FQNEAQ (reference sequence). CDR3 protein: CASSLTPITNYGYTF. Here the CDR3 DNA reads TGTGCCAGCAGCCTTACTCCCATCACAAACTATGGCTACACCTTC.

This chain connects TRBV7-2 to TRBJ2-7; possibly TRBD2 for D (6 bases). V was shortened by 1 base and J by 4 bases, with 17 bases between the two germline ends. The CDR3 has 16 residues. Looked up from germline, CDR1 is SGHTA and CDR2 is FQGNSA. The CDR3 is CASSLGIAAAQYEQYF. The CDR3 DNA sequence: TGTGCCAGCAGCTTAGGAATAGCGGCAGCCCAGTACGAGCAGTACTTC.

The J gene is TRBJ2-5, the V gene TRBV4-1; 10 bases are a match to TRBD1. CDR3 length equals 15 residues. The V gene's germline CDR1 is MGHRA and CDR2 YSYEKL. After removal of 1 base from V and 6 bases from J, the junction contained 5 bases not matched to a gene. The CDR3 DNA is TGCGCCAGCAGCCAAGGAGGGACAGGGGTCCAGACCCAGTACTTC. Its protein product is CASSQGGTGVQTQYF.

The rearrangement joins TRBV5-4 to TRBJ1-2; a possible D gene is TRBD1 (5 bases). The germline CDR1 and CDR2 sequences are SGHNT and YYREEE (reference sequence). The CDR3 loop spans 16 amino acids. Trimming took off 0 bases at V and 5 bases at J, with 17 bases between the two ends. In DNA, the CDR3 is TGTGCCAGCAGCTTGGGGCCCCGCGGCAGGGCTTATGGCTACACCTTC. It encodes CASSLGPRGRAYGYTF.

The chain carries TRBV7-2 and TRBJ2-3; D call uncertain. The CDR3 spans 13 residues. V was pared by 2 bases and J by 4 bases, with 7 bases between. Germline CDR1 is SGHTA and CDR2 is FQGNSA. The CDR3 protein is CASSLRMADTQYF. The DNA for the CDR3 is TGTGCCAGCAGCTTACGAATGGCAGATACGCAGTATTTT. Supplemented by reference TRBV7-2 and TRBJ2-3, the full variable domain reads GAGVSQSPSNKVTEKGKDVELRCDPISGHTALYWYRQSLGQGLEFLIYFQGNSAPDKSGLPSDRFSAERTGGSVSTLTIQRTQQEDSAVYLCASSLRMADTQYFGPGTRLTVL.

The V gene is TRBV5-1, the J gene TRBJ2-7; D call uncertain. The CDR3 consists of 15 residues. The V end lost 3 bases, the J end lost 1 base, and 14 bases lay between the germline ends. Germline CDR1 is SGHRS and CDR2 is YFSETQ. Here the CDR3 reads CASSSQKMGSYEQYF. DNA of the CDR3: TGCGCCAGCAGCTCGCAAAAGATGGGTTCCTACGAGCAGTACTTC.

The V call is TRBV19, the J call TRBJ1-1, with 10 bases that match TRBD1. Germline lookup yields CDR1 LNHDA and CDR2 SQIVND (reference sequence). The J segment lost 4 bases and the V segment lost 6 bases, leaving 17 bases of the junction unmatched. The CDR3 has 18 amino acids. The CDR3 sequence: CASSNRTGGRLRGTEAFF. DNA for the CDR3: TGTGCCAGTAGCAATCGGACAGGGGGACGGTTACGGGGCACTGAAGCTTTCTTT.

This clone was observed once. The CDR3 DNA sequence: TGTGCCAGCAGCCCCAGAGGACTAGCGGGACGCCAAGAGACCCAGTACTTC. This codes for CASSPRGLAGRQETQYF. The chain links TRBV5-5 to TRBJ2-5; the match to TRBD2 covers 12 bases. Germline CDR1 and CDR2: SGHKS and YYEKEE (reference sequence). This CDR3 comprises 17 residues. The V and J ends lost 4 bases and 1 base, in that order; junction bases with no gene match: 8.

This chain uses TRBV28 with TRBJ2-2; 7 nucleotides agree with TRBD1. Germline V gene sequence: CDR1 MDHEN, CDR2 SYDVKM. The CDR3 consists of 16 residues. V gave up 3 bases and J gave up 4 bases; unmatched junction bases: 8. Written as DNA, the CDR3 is TGTGCCAGCAGTTTTGGGACAGCAACGGGCACCGGGGAGCTGTTTTTT. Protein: CASSFGTATGTGELFF. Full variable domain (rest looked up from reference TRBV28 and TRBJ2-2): DVKVTQSSRYLVKRTGEKVFLECVQDMDHENMFWYRQDPGLGLRLIYFSYDVKMKEKGDIPEGYSVSREKKERFSLILESASTNQTSMYLCASSFGTATGTGELFFGEGSRLTVL.

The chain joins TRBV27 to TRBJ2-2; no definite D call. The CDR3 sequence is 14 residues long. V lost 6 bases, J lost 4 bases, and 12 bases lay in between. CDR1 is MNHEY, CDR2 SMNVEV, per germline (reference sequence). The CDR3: CASRVNRPTGELFF. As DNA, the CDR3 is TGTGCCAGCAGGGTGAACAGACCCACCGGGGAGCTGTTTTTT.

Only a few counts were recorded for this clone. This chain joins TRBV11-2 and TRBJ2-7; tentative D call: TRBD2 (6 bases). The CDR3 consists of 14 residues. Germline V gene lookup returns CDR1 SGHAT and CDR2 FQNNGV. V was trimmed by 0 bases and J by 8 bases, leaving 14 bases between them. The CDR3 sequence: CASSLEGTASKQYF. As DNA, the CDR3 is TGTGCCAGCAGCTTAGAGGGGACTGCTAGCAAGCAGTACTTC.

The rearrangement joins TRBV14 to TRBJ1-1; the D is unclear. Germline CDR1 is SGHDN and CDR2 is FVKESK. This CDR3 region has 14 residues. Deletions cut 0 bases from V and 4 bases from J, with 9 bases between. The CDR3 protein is CASSQDVSLTEAFF. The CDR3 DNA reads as TGTGCCAGCAGCCAAGATGTGTCACTCACTGAAGCTTTCTTT.